The following is a T cell receptor beta chain sequence with its context. These data come from a study of Graves' ophthalmopathy and Graves' hyperthyroidism. Study in general: Ophthalmopathy not arising within 18 months of follow-up defined hyperthyroidism as stable.

Trimming removed 4 bases from V and 5 bases from J; junction bases left unmatched: 14. Germline V CDR1 and CDR2: SQVTM, ANQGSEA. The CDR3 is 16 residues long. The authors amplified TCR beta CDR3 regions from RNA transcripts. Second-round multiplex PCR came after a first-round RT-PCR that employed HTBI primers. TCRdb reprocessed the multiplex PCR reads via MiXCR and lists one record per CDR3 protein. The sample yields about 600,000 distinct CDR3 sequences, less than 40% seen once. Sample: peripheral blood or thyroid tissue (not recorded which). The J gene is TRBJ2-3, the V gene TRBV29-1; 8 nucleotides match TRBD2. The TCR originated in an adult man with Graves' hyperthyroidism. CDR3 protein: CSVGGPGLVNRDTQYF. The CDR3 DNA reads as TGCAGCGTTGGAGGCCCGGGACTAGTAAATCGAGATACGCAGTATTTT.